This T cell receptor (beta chain) was identified in a study of beta chain features in type 1 diabetes. Study outcomes and limitations: People with Type 1 diabetes carried modestly yet significantly shorter TCRB CDR3s in all four CD4+ subsets. Lower insertion and higher deletion counts appeared at VDJ junctions in type 1 diabetes patients. In these data, an HLA type influence on TCRB rearrangement remained unresolved.

This clone was seen a few times. The antigen is not known. The authors reverse transcribed all of the isolated RNA, so sequencing captured expressed TCRB transcripts. About 3.7 million reads per sample were averaged for naive, central memory and regulatory samples. Sequencing was performed with immunoSEQ multiplex PCR; in TCRdb, only in-frame clones are kept and a portion is missing. This table has around 710,000 clones, around 11% appearing once. Germline values: CDR1 SGHRS, CDR2 YFSETQ. J gave up 1 base and V 0 bases, and 3 bases lay outside the gene matches. This CDR3 comprises 16 residues. This sequence was found in a man between 25 and 39 years old with type 1 diabetes. The chain uses TRBV5-1 and TRBJ2-2, with 7 bases aligning to TRBD2. The specimen sequenced was naive CD4+ T cells from blood. The CDR3 region is CASSLVPSGNTGELFF. DNA for the CDR3: TGCGCCAGCAGCTTGGTGCCTAGCGGGAACACCGGGGAGCTGTTTTTT.